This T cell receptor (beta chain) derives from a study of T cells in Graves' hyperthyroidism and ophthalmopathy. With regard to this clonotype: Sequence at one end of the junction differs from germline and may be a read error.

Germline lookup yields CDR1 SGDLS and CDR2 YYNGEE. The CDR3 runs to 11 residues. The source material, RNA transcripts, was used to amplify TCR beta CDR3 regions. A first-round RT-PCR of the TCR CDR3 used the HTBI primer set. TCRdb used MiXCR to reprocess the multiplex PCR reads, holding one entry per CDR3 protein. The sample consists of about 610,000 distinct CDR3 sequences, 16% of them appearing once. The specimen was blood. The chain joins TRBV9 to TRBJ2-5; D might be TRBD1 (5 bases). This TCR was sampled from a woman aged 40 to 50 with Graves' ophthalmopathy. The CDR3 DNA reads TGTGCCAGCAGCACCCGACAGCCATCAAACTTC. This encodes CASSTRQPSNF.